The clone carrying this T cell receptor (beta chain) was seen ten or more times. What it recognizes is unknown. This specimen belongs to a study of T cell repertoires in cytomegalovirus infection. Study summary: Public signatures in TCR beta pointed to CMV infection and matching HLA type.

MiXCR was run by TCRdb on the reads, yielding one entry per CDR3 protein. The data show approximately 76,000 distinct CDR3 sequences, roughly 3.7% seen once. V lost 6 bases and J lost 6; bases outside the gene matches: 6. This CDR3 spans 15 amino acids. From germline, CDR1 is MNHEY and CDR2 SMNVEV (reference sequence). Overall study results and limits: Carriers of CMV and the relevant HLA type were discriminated by public TCR beta frequency. In two of eight donors, the top clonotype was HLA-C-restricted CMV-specific.

V and J are TRBV27 and TRBJ2-3; 13 bases agree with TRBD2. The sequence came from a human donor in good health (CMV status not recorded). Some clones in this sample may be carry-over from other donors' samples. The sample was PBMCs. CDR3 sequence reads: CASRPGLAGLDTQYF. The CDR3 DNA sequence: TGTGCCAGCAGGCCGGGACTAGCGGGGCTGGATACGCAGTATTTT.